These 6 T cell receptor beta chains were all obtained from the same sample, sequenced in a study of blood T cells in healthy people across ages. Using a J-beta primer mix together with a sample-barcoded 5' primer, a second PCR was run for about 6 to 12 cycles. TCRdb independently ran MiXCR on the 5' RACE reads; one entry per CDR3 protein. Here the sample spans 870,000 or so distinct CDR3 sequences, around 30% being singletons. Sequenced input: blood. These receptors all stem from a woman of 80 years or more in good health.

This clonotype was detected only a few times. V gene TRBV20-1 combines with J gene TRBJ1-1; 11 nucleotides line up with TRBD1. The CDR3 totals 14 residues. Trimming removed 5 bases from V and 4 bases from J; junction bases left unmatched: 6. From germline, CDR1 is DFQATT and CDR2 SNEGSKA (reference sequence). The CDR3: CSASRTGGFTEAFF. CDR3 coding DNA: TGCAGTGCTTCCCGGACAGGGGGCTTCACTGAAGCTTTCTTT.

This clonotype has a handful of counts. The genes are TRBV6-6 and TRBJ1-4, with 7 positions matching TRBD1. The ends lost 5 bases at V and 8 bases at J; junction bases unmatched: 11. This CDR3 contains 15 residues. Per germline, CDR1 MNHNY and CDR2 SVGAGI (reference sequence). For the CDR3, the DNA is TGTGCCAGCAGTCCTCCCGGGACAGAAGGAGAAAAACTGTTTTTT. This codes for CASSPPGTEGEKLFF.

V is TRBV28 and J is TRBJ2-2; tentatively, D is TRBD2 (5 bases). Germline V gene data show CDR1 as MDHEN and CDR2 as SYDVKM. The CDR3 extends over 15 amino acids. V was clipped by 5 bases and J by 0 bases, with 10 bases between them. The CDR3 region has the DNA TGTGCCAGCAGTCGAGCCGGGGCGAACACCGGGGAGCTGTTTTTT. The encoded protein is CASSRAGANTGELFF.

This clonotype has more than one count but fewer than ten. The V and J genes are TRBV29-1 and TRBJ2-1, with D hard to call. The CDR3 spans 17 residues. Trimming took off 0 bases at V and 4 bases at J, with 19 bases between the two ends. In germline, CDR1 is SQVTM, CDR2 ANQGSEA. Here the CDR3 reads CSVEDYDPTAEYNEQFF. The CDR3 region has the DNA TGCAGCGTTGAAGATTACGACCCCACCGCCGAGTACAATGAGCAGTTCTTC.

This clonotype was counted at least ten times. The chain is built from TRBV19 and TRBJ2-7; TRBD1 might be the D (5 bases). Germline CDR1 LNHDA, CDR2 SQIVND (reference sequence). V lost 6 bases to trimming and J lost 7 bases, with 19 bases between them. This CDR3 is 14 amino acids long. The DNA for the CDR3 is TGTGCCAGTAGCAGCCTGACAGATTCTGGGGAGCAGTACTTC. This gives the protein CASSSLTDSGEQYF.

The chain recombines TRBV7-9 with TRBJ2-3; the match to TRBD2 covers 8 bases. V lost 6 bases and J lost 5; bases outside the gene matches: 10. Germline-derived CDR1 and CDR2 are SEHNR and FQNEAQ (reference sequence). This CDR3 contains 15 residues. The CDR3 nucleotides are TGTGCCAGCAGATCGGGGGGGGAAAAGAGAGATACGCAGTATTTT. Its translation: CASRSGGEKRDTQYF.